Listed below are T cell receptor beta chains from one sample, sequenced in a study of siplizumab effects on memory and regulatory T cells. Only in-frame clones appear in the TCRdb table, and some are missing; sequencing was by immunoSEQ multiplex PCR. Here the sample spans tens of thousands of clones, approximately 93% being singletons. Sequenced sample: CD8+ T cells sorted from blood. The receptor set was obtained from a human donor in good health. Each CDR3 is given with its conserved first and last residue. The D gene is left open where the match is weak. The listing skips clone size in some rows; elsewhere it reads once, few, many or a size class.

j_call v_call d_call clone_size cdr3_nt cdr3_aa
TRBJ2-1 TRBV19 TRBD1 NA TGTGCCAGTAGTATAGTTTTCCGGGACAGAATTTTCTTC CASSIVFRDRIFF
TRBJ2-5 TRBV19 NA many TGTGCCAGTAGTATAGTACATCGAACACAAGAGACCCAGTACTTC CASSIVHRTQETQYF
TRBJ2-7 TRBV7-9 TRBD1 once TGTGCCAGCAGCTTAGTGCCTATGACAGGGGGCGAGCAGTACTTC CASSLVPMTGGEQYF
TRBJ2-1 TRBV6-5 NA NA TGTGCCAGCATGGAGGCAAATGAGCAGTTCTTC CASMEANEQFF
TRBJ2-1 TRBV5-1 TRBD2 NA TGCGCCAGCAGCTTCAGGACTAGCGGGCCGACCAATGAGCAGTTCTTC CASSFRTSGPTNEQFF
TRBJ2-7 TRBV6-6 NA NA TGTGCCAGCAGTTACGCCGCGTCCTACGAGCAGTACTTC CASSYAASYEQYF
TRBJ2-2 TRBV7-3 TRBD1 NA TGTGCCAGCAGCTTGGGACAGGGGTTCACCGGGGAGCTGTTTTTT CASSLGQGFTGELFF
TRBJ2-5 TRBV7-9 NA NA TGTGCCAGCAGCTTTGCAGGGCAAGAGACCCAGTACTTC CASSFAGQETQYF
TRBJ2-5 TRBV10-3 NA NA TGTGCCATCAGAGACGGTGTCGAACTTCAAGAGACCCAGTACTTC CAIRDGVELQETQYF
TRBJ2-5 TRBV7-6 NA NA TGTGCCAGCAGCTTAGCGGTGACTCTCCGGGAGACCCAGTACTTC CASSLAVTLRETQYF
TRBJ2-3 TRBV5-1 TRBD2 NA TGCGCCAGCAGCCCGACTAGCGGGAGGTACACAGATACGCAGTATTTT CASSPTSGRYTDTQYF
TRBJ2-5 TRBV11-2 TRBD1 NA TGTGCCAGCAGCTTAGAAGAACAGGGGGCCCTCCCTTGGGAGACCCAGTACTTC CASSLEEQGALPWETQYF
TRBJ2-7 TRBV7-2 TRBD2 NA TGTGCCAGCAGCATTCTAGCGGACCTCCGGAACGAGCAGTACTTC CASSILADLRNEQYF
TRBJ2-3 TRBV7-9 NA NA TGTGCCAGCAGCCTGCGACAGGGGAGGGGGTTGAGGCTCACAGATACGCAGTATTTT CASSLRQGRGLRLTDTQYF
TRBJ2-7 TRBV30 TRBD2 NA TGTGCCTGGAGACTAGCGGGGACCTACGAGCAGTACTTC CAWRLAGTYEQYF
TRBJ2-5 TRBV7-9 TRBD2 NA TGTGCCAGCAGCGCCCGACTAGCGGAACAAGAGACCCAGTACTTC CASSARLAEQETQYF
TRBJ2-2 TRBV27 NA NA TGTGCCAGCAGTTTAGACGGGGAGCTGTTTTTT CASSLDGELFF
TRBJ2-7 TRBV27 NA NA TGTGCCAGCAGTGTTTCTGAGGCGAGCTCCTACGAGCAGTACTTC CASSVSEASSYEQYF
TRBJ1-1 TRBV4-1 NA NA TGCGCCAGCAGCCTCCGGGACGGGAACACTGAAGCTTTCTTT CASSLRDGNTEAFF
TRBJ1-2 TRBV7-9 NA once TGTGCCAGCAGCCCCCAGGGTCCCTTACCCATCTATGGCTACACCTTC CASSPQGPLPIYGYTF
TRBJ2-3 TRBV9 TRBD2 NA TGTGCCAGCAGCGTAGGGCTAGCGGGAGGACCTAAGTATTTT CASSVGLAGGPKYF
TRBJ2-5 TRBV4-3 TRBD1 NA TGCGCCAGCAGCCCAACACAGGGGGCAGGTGAGACCCAGTACTTC CASSPTQGAGETQYF
TRBJ1-1 TRBV7-9 TRBD1 NA TGTGCCAGCAGCTTAGCTGGACAGGGGGGCACTGAAGCTTTCTTT CASSLAGQGGTEAFF
TRBJ1-5 TRBV7-3 TRBD1 NA TGTGCCAGCAGCCTGGGACAGCCACAGCCCCAGCATTTT CASSLGQPQPQHF
TRBJ2-7 TRBV7-9 NA NA TGTGCCAGCAGCTTCACAGGCTCCTACGAGCAGTACTTC CASSFTGSYEQYF
TRBJ2-2 TRBV18 NA NA TGTGCCAGCTCACCACCGGTCGGCCCAGGGACCGGGGAGCTGTTTTTT CASSPPVGPGTGELFF
TRBJ1-1 TRBV7-3 NA NA TGTGCCAGCAGCTTAGCCTCGGGGGTGAACACTGAAGCTTTCTTT CASSLASGVNTEAFF
TRBJ1-2 TRBV14 NA NA TGTGCCAGCAGCCAAACGGGTCAGGGTCCCCGCTATGGCTACACCTTC CASSQTGQGPRYGYTF
TRBJ2-7 TRBV27 NA NA TGTGCCAGCAGTTCCCATGGGAGGTTTCCCTCCTACGAGCAGTACTTC CASSSHGRFPSYEQYF
TRBJ2-1 TRBV9 NA NA TGTGCCAGCAGCGTAGAAAAGCGGGAGCAGTTCTTC CASSVEKREQFF
TRBJ2-5 TRBV13 NA NA TGTGCCAGCAGCTTAGGGGGGAAAGAGACCCAGTACTTC CASSLGGKETQYF
TRBJ2-1 TRBV7-9 NA NA TGTGCCAGCAGCTTAGTCGGTAGCGCCGCGGGTGAGCAGTTCTTC CASSLVGSAAGEQFF
TRBJ2-1 TRBV14 TRBD2 NA TGTGCCAGCAGCCAAGAGGGAGGGTCCAACACCTACAATGAGCAGTTCTTC CASSQEGGSNTYNEQFF
TRBJ2-5 TRBV28 TRBD2 NA TGTGCCAGCAGCCCGAGACTAGCGGGAGCGGAGACCCAGTACTTC CASSPRLAGAETQYF
TRBJ2-7 TRBV7-8 TRBD1 NA TGTGCCAGCAGCCCGGACAGGGTGGCCTACGAGCAGTACTTC CASSPDRVAYEQYF
TRBJ2-3 TRBV7-2 TRBD2 NA TGTGCCAGCAGCTTAGAGGTTTTGGGGAGACTAGCAACAGATACGCAGTATTTT CASSLEVLGRLATDTQYF
TRBJ2-1 TRBV6-1 TRBD2 once TGTGCCAGCAGTGAAGTGGGGACTACCCACAATGAGCAGTTCTTC CASSEVGTTHNEQFF
TRBJ2-3 TRBV10-1 TRBD2 NA TGCGCCAGCAGTGAGTTCTTCGGGGGGGATCCGGACACAGATACGCAGTATTTT CASSEFFGGDPDTDTQYF
TRBJ1-2 TRBV28 TRBD1 NA TGTGCCAGCAGTTCGGGACAGGGTCCAGCTAACTATGGCTACACCTTC CASSSGQGPANYGYTF
TRBJ2-7 TRBV4-1 NA NA TGCGCCAGCAGCCAAATGGCAGGGGCATCCTACGAGCAGTACTTC CASSQMAGASYEQYF
TRBJ2-6 TRBV27 NA NA TGTGCCAGCAGTTCAATTATGGGGGGGGCCAACGTCCTGACTTTC CASSSIMGGANVLTF
TRBJ1-2 TRBV19 TRBD1 NA TGTGCCAGTAGTAGAGGTTTCCGGACAGGCAACTATGGCTACACCTTC CASSRGFRTGNYGYTF
TRBJ2-1 TRBV11-2 TRBD1 NA TGTGCCAGCAGCTTCCGGGACAGGGGGCTGATAGGGTCCAATGAGCAGTTCTTC CASSFRDRGLIGSNEQFF
TRBJ2-2 TRBV14 NA NA TGTGCCAGCAGCCAGCCAGGGTATACCGGGGAGCTGTTTTTT CASSQPGYTGELFF
TRBJ1-6 TRBV7-9 NA NA TGTGCCAGCAGCCCAGTGGGGGGAAATTCACCCCTCCACTTT CASSPVGGNSPLHF
TRBJ2-4 TRBV27 TRBD1 NA TGTGCCAGCAGTTTAGGGACAGGGAGCAACATTCAGTACTTC CASSLGTGSNIQYF
TRBJ2-7 TRBV4-2 NA NA TGTGCCAGCAAGTGGGACGTGAGCTCCTACGAGCAGTACTTC CASKWDVSSYEQYF
TRBJ1-2 TRBV9 TRBD1 NA TGTGCCAGCAGCCCAGGGACAGCCAACTATGGCTACACCTTC CASSPGTANYGYTF
TRBJ2-4 TRBV2 NA NA TGTGCCAGCAGTCAGGGGGGTTTCACCAAAAACATTCAGTACTTC CASSQGGFTKNIQYF
TRBJ1-1 TRBV6-5 NA once TGTGCCAGCAGTATGTACAGTGGGTCGAACACTGAAGCTTTCTTT CASSMYSGSNTEAFF